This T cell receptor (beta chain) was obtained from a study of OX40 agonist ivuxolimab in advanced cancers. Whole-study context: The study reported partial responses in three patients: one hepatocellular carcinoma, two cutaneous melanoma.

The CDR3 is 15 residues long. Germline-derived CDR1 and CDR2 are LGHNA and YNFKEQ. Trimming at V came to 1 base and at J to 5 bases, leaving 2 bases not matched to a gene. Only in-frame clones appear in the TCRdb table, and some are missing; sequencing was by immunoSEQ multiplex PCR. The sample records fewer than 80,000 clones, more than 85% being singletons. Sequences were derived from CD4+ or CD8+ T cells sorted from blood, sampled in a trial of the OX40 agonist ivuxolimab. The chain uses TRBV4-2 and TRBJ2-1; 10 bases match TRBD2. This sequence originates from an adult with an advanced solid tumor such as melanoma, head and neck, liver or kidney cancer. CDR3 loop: CASSQGAGGDNEQFF. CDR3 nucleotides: TGTGCCAGCAGCCAAGGAGCGGGGGGGGACAATGAGCAGTTCTTC.